The rows below give T cell receptor beta chains drawn from one sample of a study of vaccination and CD4 T cells after COVID-19. Antigens of these TCRs are unknown. TCRdb recomputed calls from the PCR reads with MiXCR, one row per CDR3 protein. The sample yields thousands of distinct CDR3 sequences, over 20% seen once. This sample comprised CD4+ T cells from blood, cultured in vitro, obtained after SARS-CoV-2 vaccination. The receptors come from a human donor who had recovered from COVID-19. Each CDR3 is given with its conserved first and last residue. D genes are given only for firm matches. Clone size, where shown, is once, few, many, or a class for clones that have expanded.

>TRBJ1-1|.|15|few|TRBV6-5
TGTGCCAGCAGTTACTCGGAAGGGGCTGGCACTGAAGCTTTCTTT
CASSYSEGAGTEAFF
>TRBJ2-3|TRBD1|15|.|TRBV25-1
TGTGCCAGCAGTCTAGGGGGACAGGGGGGGGATACGCAGTATTTT
CASSLGGQGGDTQYF
>TRBJ2-7|.|13|.|TRBV18
TGTGCCAGCTCACCTCCAGGGTTAAACGAGCAGTACTTC
CASSPPGLNEQYF
>TRBJ2-3|TRBD2|16|.|TRBV6-1
TGTGCCAGCAGCCGACTAGCGGGGAACACGAGGGATACGCAGTATTTT
CASSRLAGNTRDTQYF
>TRBJ1-6|.|14|medium-sized|TRBV7-9
TGTGCCAGCAGCTTAACACAGACAAATTCACCCCTCCACTTT
CASSLTQTNSPLHF
>TRBJ1-5|.|13|.|TRBV4-1
TGCGCCAGCAGCCAACACGATAGTCAGCCCCAGCATTTT
CASSQHDSQPQHF
>TRBJ2-2|.|17|.|TRBV20-1
TGCAGTGCTAGAGACCCCGGGCAGGGACCGACCACCGGGGAGCTGTTTTTT
CSARDPGQGPTTGELFF
>TRBJ2-7|TRBD1|15|medium-sized|TRBV15
TGTGCCACCAGCAGAGAGATAACAGGGGACTACGAGCAGTACTTC
CATSREITGDYEQYF
>TRBJ2-6|TRBD1|17|.|TRBV29-1
TGCAGCGTTGAAGCTAACAGGGGCTTAGCTGGGGCCAACGTCCTGACTTTC
CSVEANRGLAGANVLTF
>TRBJ2-3|TRBD2|18|medium-sized|TRBV10-1
TGCGCCAGCAGTGAGTTTAAGACTAGCGCATCTAGCACAGATACGCAGTATTTT
CASSEFKTSASSTDTQYF
>TRBJ2-5|TRBD2|15|few|TRBV29-1
TGCAGCGTTGAGCCAGCGGGAGGGCCGGGGGAGACCCAGTACTTC
CSVEPAGGPGETQYF
>TRBJ1-6|TRBD1|15|few|TRBV20-1
TGCAGTGCTAGACCCACGGGGACAGCTAATTCACCCCTCCACTTT
CSARPTGTANSPLHF